This record concerns one TCR beta chain sequence. V lost 0 bases and J 2 bases, leaving 15 bases between the germline ends. The germline gives CDR1 SGHVS, CDR2 FQNEAQ. This CDR3 region has 17 residues. Patient sample counts ranged from 1 to 8, pretreatment and on-treatment. The record originates from a study of PD-L1 blockade in urothelial cancer. TCRdb keeps only in-frame clones here, not all; method: immunoSEQ multiplex PCR. Of around 100,000 clones listed, approximately 86% are singletons. V is TRBV7-8 and J is TRBJ2-3; weak D call: TRBD1 (5 bases). Sample: PBMCs, taken around atezolizumab (anti-PD-L1) treatment. The receptor's source is a man in his forties or fifties with urothelial cancer. The CDR3 protein is CASSLAIAVGATDTQYF. In nucleotides, the CDR3 is TGTGCCAGCAGCTTAGCCATCGCAGTTGGGGCCACAGATACGCAGTATTTT.